This T cell receptor beta chain was found in a study of cytomegalovirus exposure and HLA in healthy donors. Only a few counts were recorded for this clone. Its antigen is not identified. It was with 60 Vbeta and 13 Jbeta primers that the PCR ran. As originally analysed: Later work found 65 million to 85 million unique TCR beta chains, with 10 million to 14 million shared. Produced via immunoSEQ multiplex PCR; TCRdb's table is partial and in-frame only. That table gives V, J and clone size, and the DNA gave D and trimming. The repertoire includes about 60,000 clones, approximately 71% of them detected once, and about 37% sits in the top ten. Study outcomes and limitations: Based on reports, TCR beta sequences accurately predicted HLA-A and HLA-B alleles for most subjects.

V lost 2 bases and J lost 8, with 14 bases in between. Germline V gives CDR1 SGHRS, CDR2 YFSETQ. The CDR3 is 14 residues long. The J gene is TRBJ2-4, the V gene TRBV5-1; D perhaps matches TRBD2 (7 bases). The source of this sequence is a man in his forties or fifties in good health and CMV-seropositive. Sequenced material: PBMCs. The CDR3 spells CASSFSGRGDIQYF. The DNA of the CDR3 is TGCGCCAGCAGCTTCTCGGGGAGGGGGGACATTCAGTACTTC.